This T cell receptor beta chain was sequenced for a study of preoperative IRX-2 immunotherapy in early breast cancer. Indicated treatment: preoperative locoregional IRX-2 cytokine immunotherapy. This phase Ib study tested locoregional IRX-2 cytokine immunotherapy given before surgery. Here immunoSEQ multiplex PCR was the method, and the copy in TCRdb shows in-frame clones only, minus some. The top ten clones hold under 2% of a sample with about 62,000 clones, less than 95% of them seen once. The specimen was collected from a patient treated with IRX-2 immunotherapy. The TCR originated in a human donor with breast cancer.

The CDR3 DNA reads TGTGCCAGCTTTTATGACCCCAGGAGCGGCTACACCTTC. Translation: CASFYDPRSGYTF. The chain carries TRBV7-2 and TRBJ1-2; no clear D. Germline V gene sequence: CDR1 SGHTA, CDR2 FQGNSA. With 8 bases removed from V and 8 bases from J, the gap between germline ends came to 18 bases. CDR3 length equals 13 residues.